Listed here are 31 T cell receptor beta chains from one sample, sequenced in a study of T cells in localized non-small cell lung cancer. Profiled with immunoSEQ multiplex PCR; TCRdb holds only in-frame clones, not every one. In the table there are 25,000 to 35,000 clones, about 91% of which are singletons. Specimen: peripheral blood, collected before any cancer treatment. The receptors originated from a male donor aged 60 or older with stage I lung adenocarcinoma.

The chain links TRBV7-2 to TRBJ2-7; D is unresolved. Trimming pared 5 bases from V and 9 bases from J, leaving 23 bases between. The CDR3 consists of 15 residues. Germline V CDR1 and CDR2: SGHTA, FQGNSA. The CDR3 coding sequence is TGTGCCAGCAGCAAAACTCCCGGGCCGGCAGTGGGGCAGTACTTC. Protein sequence: CASSKTPGPAVGQYF.

About this clone: Distinct nucleotide sequences in the sample also encode this CDR3. The V call is TRBV4-1, the J call TRBJ2-3; 10 bases match TRBD2. Trimming removed 1 base from V and 1 base from J; junction bases left unmatched: 2. This CDR3 is built from 16 residues. In germline, CDR1 is MGHRA, CDR2 YSYEKL. CDR3: CASSQASGGRTDTQYF. CDR3 DNA sequence: TGCGCCAGCAGCCAAGCTAGCGGGGGCCGCACAGATACGCAGTATTTT.

The CDR3 region is CASSPTGTSGGVNTQYF. The CDR3 region has the DNA TGTGCCAGCTCACCGACAGGGACTAGCGGGGGCGTAAATACGCAGTATTTT. J is TRBJ2-3 and V is TRBV18; 14 bases are shared with TRBD2. The CDR3 totals 17 residues. The trim removed 3 bases at V and 7 bases at J, leaving 9 bases unmatched. Germline CDR1 KGHSH, CDR2 LQKENI.

The chain couples TRBV5-4 to TRBJ2-7; D perhaps matches TRBD2 (5 bases). The V end was cut by 0 bases, the J end by 5 bases, with 6 bases between. Germline values: CDR1 SGHNT, CDR2 YYREEE (reference sequence). The CDR3 runs to 12 residues. For the CDR3, the DNA is TGTGCCAGCAGCTTGGCCGGGGACGAGCAGTACTTC. It specifies CASSLAGDEQYF. The complete variable domain, with remaining parts taken from reference TRBV5-4 and TRBJ2-7, reads ETGVTQSPTHLIKTRGQQVTLRCSSQSGHNTVSWYQQALGQGPQFIFQYYREEENGRGNFPPRFSGLQFPNYSSELNVNALELDDSALYLCASSLAGDEQYFGPGTRLTVT.

The DNA for the CDR3 is TGTGCCAGCAGTGAAGCACACGTTACTACCCAAAGCCGGACCCAGTACTTC. This gives the protein CASSEAHVTTQSRTQYF. The chain is built from TRBV6-1 and TRBJ2-5; D call uncertain. CDR3 size: 17 residues. Germline V gene data show CDR1 as MNHNS and CDR2 as SASEGT. The V end lost 0 bases, the J end lost 7 bases, and 21 bases lay between the germline ends.

This clone was counted between two and nine times. The V and J genes are TRBV28 and TRBJ1-6; 8 bases align to TRBD1. Trimming at V came to 3 bases and at J to 12 bases, leaving 1 base not matched to a gene. The germline gives CDR1 MDHEN, CDR2 SYDVKM. This CDR3 contains 12 residues. The CDR3 here is CASSFRGLPLHF. The CDR3 coding sequence is TGTGCCAGCAGTTTCAGGGGGCTACCCCTCCACTTT.

The gene calls are TRBV12-5 and TRBJ2-5; the D call may be TRBD1 or TRBD2 (6 bases each). Germline CDR1 reads LGHNT; CDR2 reads FRNRAP. V was clipped by 7 bases and J by 3 bases, with 15 bases between them. This CDR3 has 14 residues. The CDR3 DNA sequence: TGTGCTAGTGCTGTCCCGGGGGCTGAAGAGACCCAGTACTTC. Its translation: CASAVPGAEETQYF. Drawing the rest from reference TRBV12-5 and TRBJ2-5, the complete variable domain is DARVTQTPRHKVTEMGQEVTMRCQPILGHNTVFWYRQTMMQGLELLAYFRNRAPLDDSGMPKDRFSAEMPDATLATLKIQPSEPRDSAVYFCASAVPGAEETQYFGPGTRLLVL.

This clone showed up just once. V and J are TRBV10-1 and TRBJ2-7; possibly TRBD2 for D (7 bases). This CDR3 contains 17 residues. Germline lookup yields CDR1 WNHNN and CDR2 SYGVQD (reference sequence). Trimming stripped 6 bases from V and 1 base from J, with 22 bases between. Here the CDR3 reads CASSLNVKGGGSYEQYF. CDR3 bases: TGCGCCAGCAGCCTTAACGTTAAGGGAGGGGGGTCCTACGAGCAGTACTTC.

The chain carries TRBV4-1 and TRBJ1-2; possible D gene TRBD1, 6 bases. CDR1 and CDR2 (germline): MGHRA, YSYEKL. The CDR3 has 15 residues. V was cut by 0 bases and J by 2 bases, with 10 bases left in between. The CDR3 DNA is TGCGCCAGCAGCCAAGAGCGGGGGCCGAACTATGGCTACACCTTC. Protein: CASSQERGPNYGYTF.

This clone was recorded once. This rearrangement joins TRBV21-1 to TRBJ2-5. TRBV21-1 is labeled a pseudogene. There are 17 residues in the CDR3. CDR3 loop: CASSKEVIIPYQETQYF. The DNA of the CDR3 is TGTGCCAGCAGCAAAGAGGTAATCATCCCCTACCAAGAGACCCAGTACTTC.

The chain joins TRBV18 to TRBJ1-1; no clear D gene. The CDR3 runs to 13 residues. Trimming pared 2 bases from V and 7 bases from J, leaving 11 bases between. In germline, CDR1 is KGHSH, CDR2 LQKENI. CDR3 bases: TGTGCCAGCTCACCAGCTCCGGGGTATGAAGCTTTCTTT. This codes for CASSPAPGYEAFF. Based on the CDR3 plus reference TRBV18 and TRBJ1-1, the full variable domain is NAGVMQNPRHLVRRRGQEARLRCSPMKGHSHVYWYRQLPEEGLKFMVYLQKENIIDESGMPKERFSAEFPKEGPSILRIQQVVRGDSAAYFCASSPAPGYEAFFGQGTRLTVV.

Only one count was recorded for this clone. The chain recombines TRBV6-6 with TRBJ2-3; D may be TRBD1 (5 bases). The CDR3 loop spans 15 amino acids. Trimming left V 2 bases short and J 0 bases short, with 9 bases between. Germline assignment: CDR1 MNHNY and CDR2 SVGAGI (reference sequence). CDR3 region: CASSYLGLSTDTQYF. CDR3 in DNA: TGTGCCAGCAGTTACCTGGGGCTTAGCACAGATACGCAGTATTTT.

This clone was counted a single time. This chain links TRBV11-3 with TRBJ2-1, with 9 bases matching TRBD2. The CDR3 loop spans 15 amino acids. V lost 3 bases and J lost 1; bases outside the gene matches: 1. The germline V gene encodes CDR1 SGHNT and CDR2 YENEEA. CDR3 in DNA: TGTGCCAGCAGCTTTAGCGGGGGTTCCTACAATGAGCAGTTCTTC. Translation: CASSFSGGSYNEQFF. Filled out from reference TRBV11-3 and TRBJ2-1, the complete variable domain reads EAGVVQSPRYKIIEKKQPVAFWCNPISGHNTLYWYLQNLGQGPELLIRYENEEAVDDSQLPKDRFSAERLKGVDSTLKIQPAELGDSAVYLCASSFSGGSYNEQFFGPGTRLTVL.

The CDR3 nucleotides are TGTGCCAGCAGTTCCAATTCAGGGGAGAAAGGTGAAAAACTGTTTTTT. Translation gives CASSSNSGEKGEKLFF. The rearrangement uses TRBV28 and TRBJ1-4, with D possibly matching TRBD1 (6 bases). CDR3 length equals 16 residues. V lost 4 bases, J lost 7 bases, and 19 bases lay in between. CDR1 and CDR2 (germline): MDHEN, SYDVKM.

The V gene is TRBV9, the J gene TRBJ2-5; D may match TRBD1 or TRBD2 (7 bases each). V shed 2 bases and J shed 2 bases, with 19 bases lying between them. CDR3 size: 17 residues. Germline V gives CDR1 SGDLS, CDR2 YYNGEE. CDR3: CASSVEQGRGGQETQYF. The CDR3 coding sequence is TGTGCCAGCAGCGTCGAACAGGGGAGGGGGGGTCAAGAGACCCAGTACTTC.

This sequence joins TRBV27 and TRBJ2-3; tentative D call: TRBD2 (6 bases). The CDR3 has 14 residues. Germline values: CDR1 MNHEY, CDR2 SMNVEV (reference sequence). Trimming stripped 3 bases from V and 4 bases from J, with 11 bases between. In DNA form, the CDR3 reads TGTGCCAGCAGTTTGGGACGACTAGCAGATACGCAGTATTTT. This sequence encodes CASSLGRLADTQYF.

The rearrangement links TRBV19 to TRBJ1-5; possibly TRBD1 for D (6 bases). The germline V gene encodes CDR1 LNHDA and CDR2 SQIVND (reference sequence). The CDR3 runs to 17 residues. Trimming removed 7 bases at V and 0 bases at J, with 19 bases between. In DNA form, the CDR3 reads TGTGCCAGTATTGTGGACAGCGAGAATTATAGCAATCAGCCCCAGCATTTT. Protein sequence: CASIVDSENYSNQPQHF. The full variable domain, in which reference TRBV19 and TRBJ1-5 provide the parts outside the CDR3, is DGGITQSPKYLFRKEGQNVTLSCEQNLNHDAMYWYRQDPGQGLRLIYYSQIVNDFQKGDIAEGYSVSREKKESFPLTVTSAQKNPTAFYLCASIVDSENYSNQPQHFGDGTRLSIL.

CDR3 DNA: TGCAGCGTTGAAGGTCTAGCGGGGCCCATCTCCTACAATGAGCAGTTCTTC. This sequence encodes CSVEGLAGPISYNEQFF. The chain has TRBV29-1 and TRBJ2-1; 9 bases agree with TRBD2. The germline CDR1 and CDR2 sequences are SQVTM and ANQGSEA. CDR3 length equals 17 residues. Germline trimming cut 1 base from V and 0 bases from J; bases unmatched to any gene: 7.

The V call is TRBV5-1, the J call TRBJ2-3; D not resolved. Germline CDR1 SGHRS, CDR2 YFSETQ. The CDR3 has 15 amino acids. V was trimmed by 5 bases and J by 4 bases, leaving 17 bases between them. The CDR3 is CASSTGLRAPDTQYF. CDR3 coding DNA: TGCGCCAGCAGTACGGGCCTTAGGGCCCCAGATACGCAGTATTTT.

V is TRBV5-4 and J is TRBJ1-1, with D possibly matching TRBD1 (5 bases). Germline V lookup: CDR1 SGHNT, CDR2 YYREEE (reference sequence). The CDR3 totals 13 residues. V lost 0 bases and J 7 bases, leaving 10 bases between the germline ends. The CDR3 loop reads CASSLGGEDEAFF. The CDR3 DNA sequence: TGTGCCAGCAGCTTGGGAGGGGAGGATGAAGCTTTCTTT.

V is TRBV28 and J is TRBJ2-1; no definite D call. The CDR3 consists of 16 residues. The V and J ends lost 2 bases and 4 bases respectively, with 15 bases between them. Germline V gives CDR1 MDHEN, CDR2 SYDVKM. The CDR3, as DNA: TGTGCCAGCAGTTTACCTGAGGAATCGGCTTACAATGAGCAGTTCTTC. Its protein is CASSLPEESAYNEQFF. Full variable domain (outside the CDR3, taken from reference TRBV28 and TRBJ2-1): DVKVTQSSRYLVKRTGEKVFLECVQDMDHENMFWYRQDPGLGLRLIYFSYDVKMKEKGDIPEGYSVSREKKERFSLILESASTNQTSMYLCASSLPEESAYNEQFFGPGTRLTVL.

The chain is built from TRBV21-1 and TRBJ1-3. TRBV21-1 is given as a pseudogene. The CDR3 runs 16 residues. CDR3 in amino acids: CASRSELQHARNTIYF. The CDR3 coding sequence is TGTGCCAGCAGGTCCGAACTACAACACGCACGAAACACCATATATTTT.

The chain uses TRBV30 and TRBJ2-3; possibly TRBD1 or TRBD2 for D (6 bases each). The CDR3 spans 15 residues. Germline V gene data show CDR1 as GTSNPN and CDR2 as SVGIG (reference sequence). The V and J ends lost 0 bases and 6 bases respectively, with 16 bases between them. The CDR3 DNA reads TGTGCCTGGAGTGTACTTGGGGGGCTGGGGGATACGCAGTATTTT. Translated: CAWSVLGGLGDTQYF.

This clone was counted a single time. This rearrangement joins TRBV10-2 to TRBJ2-1; possibly TRBD1 for D (6 bases). Germline V gene lookup returns CDR1 WSHSY and CDR2 SAAADI. Deletions cut 8 bases from V and 4 bases from J, with 12 bases between. The CDR3 sequence is 13 residues long. The CDR3 sequence: CASSPQGYNEQFF. Here the CDR3 DNA reads TGCGCCAGCTCTCCACAGGGTTACAATGAGCAGTTCTTC.

This chain uses TRBV5-6 with TRBJ2-7; 9 bases align to TRBD1. The V segment lost 4 bases and the J segment 7 bases; nucleotides outside the gene matches: 9. Per the germline V gene, CDR1 is SGHDT and CDR2 is YYEEEE. The CDR3 has 14 residues. CDR3 DNA sequence: TGTGCCAGCAGCCCCGGCCGGGACAGGGTAGAGCAGTACTTC. Protein sequence: CASSPGRDRVEQYF.

The rearrangement uses TRBV11-3 and TRBJ2-4, with D perhaps assigned TRBD1 or TRBD2 (5 bases each). The CDR3 is made up of 14 amino acids. Deletions cut 5 bases from V and 8 bases from J, with 16 bases between. Germline V gives CDR1 SGHNT, CDR2 YENEEA. As DNA, the CDR3 is TGTGCCAGCAGCACATCCGGGGCCGCGGACATTCAGTACTTC. Translating it yields CASSTSGAADIQYF.

CDR3 in DNA: TGTGCCAGCAGTTTAATTGCGGGGGCCCTCCTACGGGAGACCCAGTACTTC. Translation gives CASSLIAGALLRETQYF. V is TRBV28 and J is TRBJ2-5, with a weak D call TRBD2 (7 bases). The germline V gene encodes CDR1 MDHEN and CDR2 SYDVKM. The CDR3 has 17 amino acids. V gave up 2 bases and J gave up 5 bases, with 21 bases separating them.

The chain uses TRBV27 and TRBJ1-1, with 8 bases identical to TRBD1. There are 12 residues in the CDR3. V lost 6 bases, J lost 7 bases, and 4 bases stayed unmatched. In germline, CDR1 is MNHEY, CDR2 SMNVEV (reference sequence). The CDR3 here is CASRTGAREAFF. For the CDR3, the DNA is TGTGCCAGCAGGACAGGGGCACGTGAAGCTTTCTTT.

V usage is TRBV4-3 and J usage is TRBJ2-7; 10 nucleotides agree with TRBD1. Unmatched junction bases numbered 8, after V lost 4 bases and J lost 2 bases. Germline V gene data show CDR1 as LGHNA and CDR2 as YSLEER. This CDR3 is 16 amino acids long. The chain's CDR3 is CASSRVYGTGAYEQYF. The CDR3 DNA reads TGCGCCAGCAGCCGAGTTTATGGGACAGGGGCCTACGAGCAGTACTTC.

V usage is TRBV6-5 and J usage is TRBJ2-1, with 9 bases that match TRBD1. Trimming removed 5 bases from V and 2 bases from J; junction bases left unmatched: 4. This CDR3 is built from 15 residues. The V gene's germline CDR1 is MNHEY and CDR2 SVGAGI. CDR3 residues: CASSPTGGTYNEQFF. DNA of the CDR3: TGTGCCAGCAGTCCGACAGGGGGTACCTACAATGAGCAGTTCTTC.

V and J are TRBV27 and TRBJ2-1; 10 bases match TRBD2. V dropped 7 bases and J dropped 9; count of bases not matched to a gene: 15. The germline V gene encodes CDR1 MNHEY and CDR2 SMNVEV (reference sequence). The CDR3 is made up of 16 amino acids. The CDR3 loop is CASTAPDERGGSEQFF. The CDR3 DNA follows: TGTGCCAGCACGGCCCCCGATGAGCGGGGGGGCTCTGAGCAGTTCTTC.